These 24 T cell receptor beta chains were sequenced from one sample in a study of cytomegalovirus exposure and HLA in healthy donors. The PCR employed 60 Vbeta primers together with 13 Jbeta primers. The protocol was immunoSEQ multiplex PCR, while the TCRdb copy is restricted to in-frame clones and leaves out a portion. The top ten clones hold 4% to 6% of a sample with more than 110,000 clones, approximately 71% of them seen once. Sequencing input: PBMCs. These receptors were taken from a woman in her forties or fifties in good health and CMV-seronegative.

The chain carries TRBV4-2 and TRBJ2-1; 8 nucleotides line up with TRBD2. Germline CDR1 and CDR2: LGHNA and YNFKEQ. V gave up 1 base and J gave up 5 bases; unmatched junction bases: 10. This CDR3 is 17 amino acids long. The CDR3 loop reads CASSQVFRGGRNNEQFF. The CDR3 DNA sequence: TGTGCCAGCAGCCAAGTTTTTCGGGGGGGCCGCAACAATGAGCAGTTCTTC.

The genes are TRBV2 and TRBJ2-5; 11 nucleotides agree with TRBD2. The CDR3 has 15 amino acids. Germline CDR1 is SNHLY and CDR2 is FYNNEI. The trim removed 10 bases at V and 4 bases at J, leaving 11 bases unmatched. CDR3 bases: TGTGCCATCCAACTAACTAGCGGGGGTGCAGAGACCCAGTACTTC. As protein: CAIQLTSGGAETQYF.

The V call is TRBV7-9, the J call TRBJ1-6; maybe TRBD1 (6 bases). This CDR3 contains 15 residues. Per the germline V gene, CDR1 is SEHNR and CDR2 is FQNEAQ (reference sequence). The V end was cut by 2 bases, the J end by 9 bases, with 14 bases between. The CDR3, as DNA: TGTGCCAGCAGCTTAAGAACAGGGTTGTTTTCACCCCTCCACTTT. The encoded protein is CASSLRTGLFSPLHF.

CDR3 DNA sequence: TGTGCCAGCAGCCTTTCACGGGGCGAGCAGTACTTC. Amino acids: CASSLSRGEQYF. The chain joins TRBV14 to TRBJ2-7; TRBD2 is a possible D gene (5 bases). V lost 4 bases and J 6 bases, leaving 10 bases between the germline ends. Germline-derived CDR1 and CDR2 are SGHDN and FVKESK. The CDR3 consists of 12 residues.

This clone was detected only a few times. The rearrangement joins TRBV6-5 to TRBJ1-4; 8 bases match TRBD1. Per germline, CDR1 MNHEY and CDR2 SVGAGI. Trimming removed 1 base from V and 8 bases from J; junction bases left unmatched: 9. This CDR3 spans 16 amino acids. The CDR3 coding sequence is TGTGCCAGCAGTTACTTGCCCGGGACAGGAAGGGAAAAACTGTTTTTT. Its translation: CASSYLPGTGREKLFF.

J is TRBJ2-2 and V is TRBV19, with D perhaps matching TRBD2 (5 bases). Trimming pared 6 bases from V and 0 bases from J, leaving 11 bases between. From germline, CDR1 is LNHDA and CDR2 SQIVND (reference sequence). This CDR3 contains 15 residues. DNA of the CDR3: TGTGCCAGTAGCTTTGCGGGCTCGAACACCGGGGAGCTGTTTTTT. Translated: CASSFAGSNTGELFF.

Of note for this clone: This sample includes further DNA sequences coding for the same CDR3. This chain joins TRBV27 and TRBJ2-7; D is possibly TRBD1 (6 bases). This CDR3 contains 13 residues. The V gene's germline CDR1 is MNHEY and CDR2 SMNVEV (reference sequence). The ends were cut back, 5 bases at V and 0 bases at J, with 8 bases in the middle. The CDR3 DNA reads as TGTGCCAGCAGTCTACAGGGCTCCTACGAGCAGTACTTC. It codes for CASSLQGSYEQYF.

The chain has TRBV2 and TRBJ2-3; perhaps TRBD1 as D (5 bases). The CDR3 extends over 12 amino acids. Germline V CDR1 and CDR2: SNHLY, FYNNEI. Trimming removed 8 bases at V and 0 bases at J, with 6 bases between. The CDR3 loop is CASGASTDTQYF. DNA for the CDR3: TGTGCCAGCGGGGCCAGCACAGATACGCAGTATTTT.

The chain carries TRBV4-3 and TRBJ1-2; maybe TRBD1 (5 bases). The CDR3 is 15 amino acids. V lost 2 bases, J lost 3 bases, and 13 bases lay in between. Germline V lookup: CDR1 LGHNA, CDR2 YSLEER. The CDR3 DNA reads TGCGCCAGCAGCCAATTCACGGGAGGGGACTATGGCTACACCTTC. This encodes CASSQFTGGDYGYTF.

The chain links TRBV19 to TRBJ2-7, with D perhaps TRBD1 (6 bases). Germline lookup yields CDR1 LNHDA and CDR2 SQIVND (reference sequence). The CDR3 length is 11 residues. The V end lost 9 bases, the J end lost 4 bases, and 10 bases lay between the germline ends. CDR3 nucleotide sequence: TGTGCCAGCCAGGACAGTTACGAGCAGTACTTC. As protein: CASQDSYEQYF. The variable domain in full, with the rest retrieved from reference TRBV19 and TRBJ2-7, is DGGITQSPKYLFRKEGQNVTLSCEQNLNHDAMYWYRQDPGQGLRLIYYSQIVNDFQKGDIAEGYSVSREKKESFPLTVTSAQKNPTAFYLCASQDSYEQYFGPGTRLTVT.

For the CDR3, the DNA is TGTGCCAGCAGCACCCGGCGGGGATCCCACTATGGCTACACCTTC. It yields the protein CASSTRRGSHYGYTF. The chain employs TRBV9 and TRBJ1-2; D gene uncertain. This CDR3 spans 15 amino acids. V dropped 4 bases and J dropped 3 bases, with 16 bases sitting between them. The germline CDR1 and CDR2 sequences are SGDLS and YYNGEE.

A few counts support this clone. The chain is built from TRBV5-1 and TRBJ2-7, with TRBD1 matching over 9 bases. V was clipped by 4 bases and J by 4 bases; unmatched bases: 9. Germline V gives CDR1 SGHRS, CDR2 YFSETQ. The CDR3 covers 15 residues. The CDR3 is CASSEGTGSGYEQYF. For the CDR3, the DNA is TGCGCCAGCAGCGAGGGGACAGGGTCGGGTTACGAGCAGTACTTC.

The chain links TRBV4-1 to TRBJ2-2; 8 positions match TRBD2. J gave up 10 bases and V 3 bases, and 13 bases lay outside the gene matches. This CDR3 region has 16 residues. Germline lookup yields CDR1 MGHRA and CDR2 YSYEKL. CDR3 in DNA: TGCGCCAGCAGCCACCCGGGACTAGTCCTAGCGGCGGAGCTGTTTTTT. This gives the protein CASSHPGLVLAAELFF.

V gene TRBV5-6 combines with J gene TRBJ1-4, with D unclear. The CDR3 is 16 residues long. Trimming removed 5 bases at V and 5 bases at J, with 19 bases between. From germline, CDR1 is SGHDT and CDR2 YYEEEE. CDR3 nucleotides: TGTGCCAGCAGTCTCCTCGGCGGAACCGCAAATGAAAAACTGTTTTTT. It codes for CASSLLGGTANEKLFF.

The chain has TRBV9 and TRBJ1-3, with a tentative D call TRBD1 (6 bases). This CDR3 region has 15 residues. The germline V and J ends were trimmed by 0 bases and 4 bases, with 11 bases remaining between them. Germline lookup yields CDR1 SGDLS and CDR2 YYNGEE. The DNA of the CDR3 is TGTGCCAGCAGCGTAGCTCAAGGGGGAGGAAACACCATATATTTT. It translates to CASSVAQGGGNTIYF.

The chain carries TRBV14 and TRBJ2-4; D is possibly TRBD1 (5 bases). Germline CDR1 and CDR2: SGHDN and FVKESK. V lost 5 bases to trimming and J lost 0 bases, with 5 bases between them. CDR3 size: 13 residues. Here the CDR3 reads CASSRGAKNIQYF. DNA for the CDR3: TGTGCCAGCAGCAGGGGAGCCAAAAACATTCAGTACTTC.

The rearrangement joins TRBV10-3 to TRBJ1-5, with 7 bases identical to TRBD1. CDR1 is ENHRY, CDR2 SYGVKD, per germline. The CDR3 is 16 amino acids. Germline trimming cut 2 bases from V and 3 bases from J; bases unmatched to any gene: 7. The CDR3 sequence is CAISERPGQFNQPQHF. CDR3 nucleotide sequence: TGTGCCATCAGTGAGAGGCCGGGACAGTTCAATCAGCCCCAGCATTTT.

V usage is TRBV5-1 and J usage is TRBJ2-5; D may be TRBD2 (6 bases). With 2 bases removed from V and 2 bases from J, the gap between germline ends came to 10 bases. Per the germline V gene, CDR1 is SGHRS and CDR2 is YFSETQ. This CDR3 contains 14 residues. The chain's CDR3 is CASSFSGDQETQYF. CDR3 nucleotide sequence: TGCGCCAGCAGCTTTTCGGGGGATCAAGAGACCCAGTACTTC.

In this sample, this clone turned up a few times. This chain joins TRBV5-1 and TRBJ1-1, with D hard to call. Trimming shortened V by 2 bases and J by 5 bases, and 16 bases separated the two germline ends. This CDR3 is 15 amino acids long. Germline V gene sequence: CDR1 SGHRS, CDR2 YFSETQ. The CDR3 reads CASSLSVGEGTEAFF. CDR3 bases: TGCGCCAGCAGCTTATCAGTCGGGGAAGGAACTGAAGCTTTCTTT.

J is TRBJ2-3 and V is TRBV7-6, with D unclear. Trimming removed 5 bases from V and 4 bases from J, with 16 bases in between. Germline V gene data show CDR1 as SGHVS and CDR2 as FNYEAQ. The length of the CDR3 is 15 residues. CDR3 residues: CASSPIGALSDTQYF. The CDR3, as DNA: TGTGCCAGCAGCCCCATAGGAGCGCTCTCAGATACGCAGTATTTT.

V usage is TRBV5-1 and J usage is TRBJ1-1; a possible D gene is TRBD1 (5 bases). Trimming removed 0 bases from V and 5 bases from J, with 14 bases in between. The CDR3 length is 15 residues. Germline V gene lookup returns CDR1 SGHRS and CDR2 YFSETQ. CDR3 DNA: TGCGCCAGCAGCTTGGAGGTGACAGCAACAACTGAAGCTTTCTTT. Its translation: CASSLEVTATTEAFF.

The J gene is TRBJ1-2, the V gene TRBV11-2; D unresolved. The V and J ends lost 1 base and 0 bases respectively, with 6 bases between them. The CDR3 length is 14 residues. Germline CDR1 SGHAT, CDR2 FQNNGV. This chain's CDR3 is CASSLGASNYGYTF. The CDR3 DNA reads as TGTGCCAGCAGCTTAGGCGCTTCTAACTATGGCTACACCTTC.

The CDR3 loop reads CASRPRVGGRRTEAFF. As DNA, the CDR3 is TGTGCCAGCAGGCCACGGGTCGGAGGGCGCCGGACTGAAGCTTTCTTT. This chain links TRBV9 with TRBJ1-1; D gene uncertain. Germline V gene data show CDR1 as SGDLS and CDR2 as YYNGEE. This CDR3 has 16 amino acids. V was pared by 5 bases and J by 5 bases, with 22 bases between.

The rearrangement links TRBV2 to TRBJ2-6, with D possibly being TRBD1 (5 bases). The germline gives CDR1 SNHLY, CDR2 FYNNEI. Deletions cut 7 bases from V and 0 bases from J, with 10 bases between. The length of the CDR3 is 15 residues. The CDR3 coding sequence is TGTGCCAGCAAAGGGGCACACTCTGGGGCCAACGTCCTGACTTTC. Its protein is CASKGAHSGANVLTF.